This T cell receptor beta chain was sequenced during a study of Ad26.COV2.S vaccination and SARS-CoV-2 variants. Study background: Donor was assigned to the Ad26.COV2.S arm of trial COV1001. By the intramuscular route, Ad26.COV2.S was given once, or twice 56 days apart.

Repertoires were generated with immunoSEQ multiplex PCR, while TCRdb's copy carries only in-frame clones and drops some. The table lists around 400,000 clones, more than 80% of them singletons. Treatment indicated: some 19 received Ad26.COV2.S at low or high dose, single or two shots; about 5 received placebo; per-sample allocation not given. Collection of samples fell on day 63 after the first vaccine or placebo injection. A Boston donor was an adult aged 18-55 years. Ad26 vector vaccine expressed Wuhan-strain SARS-CoV-2 spike. From germline, CDR1 is SGDLS and CDR2 YYNGEE. The CDR3 runs 17 residues. V was trimmed by 1 base and J by 0 bases, leaving 14 bases between them.

The receptor comes from a person between 18 and 60 years old who received the Ad26.COV2.S COVID-19 vaccine or a placebo. The chain links TRBV9 to TRBJ1-3, with D tentatively TRBD1 (6 bases). Sequenced material: peripheral blood, taken in a trial of Ad26.COV2.S vaccine versus placebo. The CDR3 DNA is TGTGCCAGCAGCGTAAGCCCCGGGACACGCTCTGGAAACACCATATATTTT. Translation gives CASSVSPGTRSGNTIYF.